This TCR beta chain was captured in a study of T-cell reconstitution after alpha-beta-depleted transplantation in children. Trimming removed 5 bases at V and 0 bases at J, with 8 bases between. CDR1 is MNHEY, CDR2 SVGAGI, per germline. The CDR3 runs to 14 residues. Regarding the study as a whole: Reportedly, alpha-beta T cells present about two months post-transplant originated from several hundred expanded clones of graft origin.

There are a few counts of this clonotype. As yet, its antigen is unknown. Unique molecular identifiers were used in preparing the TCRbeta library. In TCRdb, the PCR reads were re-called with MiXCR into one record per CDR3 protein. The repertoire holds 530,000 or so distinct CDR3 sequences, with more than 20% as singletons. The sequence came from a boy in the first two years of life with Wiskott-Aldrich syndrome, due to receive a stem cell transplant. V and J are TRBV6-5 and TRBJ1-5; D gene ambiguous. Sequences were derived from PBMCs, sampled before TCRalphabeta/CD19-depleted stem cell transplant. CDR3: CASSPRNSNQPQHF. For the CDR3, the DNA is TGTGCCAGCAGTCCTCGAAATAGCAATCAGCCCCAGCATTTT.